This T cell receptor beta chain was found in a study of T cell responses to AZD1222 COVID-19 vaccine (dated by TCRdb to about 2021). With regard to the full study: AZD1222 recipients given second doses at about 4 weeks or at about 12 weeks were pooled, since spike-specific TCR depth and breadth were not found to differ between the two schedules. TCR sequencing covered approximately 230 trial participants: around 210 given two doses of AZD1222 and approximately 26 given two doses of MenACWY control vaccine. Trial participants were enrolled into age subgroups of 18-55, 56-69 and 70-plus years, which contained around 140, 26 and 57 TCR-sequenced participants, respectively.

General findings and caveats noted by the study authors: The whole spike protein was spanned by vaccine-associated CD4 TCRs, and dominant responses were seen in regions 160-218 and 743-854. Epitopes outside the regions mutated in the B.1.351 and B.1.1.7 variants were reportedly recognized by nearly half of the unique spike-specific TCRs. Most participants were white British and females outnumbered males, and the authors suggested that clonal diversity may have been underestimated. Because no day 14 peak-response samples were available, the repertoires could be characterized only after the peak T cell response. In the small 56-69-year group, the increase in depth fell short of significance, most likely because of low power. After two AZD1222 doses, spike-specific TCR breadth and depth were significantly higher than at day 0 and than in MenACWY recipients. Only five or six AZD1222 recipients were SARS-CoV-2 seropositive at baseline, limiting conclusions about previously exposed vaccinees.

The meaning of the sample's time point label: baseline before first vaccination. The vaccinee samples were drawn from two UK trials, COV001 and COV002, one of which was a single-blind randomized controlled phase 2/3 trial testing AZD1222 (ChAdOx1 nCoV-19) in healthy adults. Trial participant PBMC samples were collected at day 0 and day 28 after the second dose for TCRbeta chain sequencing. The CDR3 regions of human TCRbeta chains were subjected to immunosequencing. As for the authors' bioinformatics: TCRs in the repertoires were matched against a reference library of SARS-CoV-2-specific TCRs that had been generated with the MIRA antigen-specificity platform. Breadth was defined as the fraction of unique TCRs that were SARS-CoV-2-associated, and depth was defined as the fraction of total T cells that were SARS-CoV-2-associated. Using the MIRA data, each spike-specific TCR was mapped to the spike region that the TCR reacts to and placed in a CD4 or CD8 class. Log10-transformed breadth and depth values were compared by one-way ANOVA with Sidak's multiple comparisons tests. TCRdb obtained this table from immuneACCESS and retained in-frame rearrangements with V and J assigned. These tables miss some clones; where compared with another copy, unresolved V genes account for less than half of the shortfall, and the remainder is unexplained. Clonal size and the V and J genes are those of that table, whereas D and trimming came from the DNA. This sample gives about 150,000 clones in total; 93% of them show up just once. The leading ten clones occupy roughly 9% of the sample.

According to the germline V gene (reference sequence), CDR1 reads LGHDT and CDR2 reads YNNKEL. There are 17 amino acids in the CDR3, from cysteine to phenylalanine inclusive. This entry keeps only the CDR3 DNA: 51 bases, framed from base 1. V trim: 5 bases; J trim: 1 base; unmatched bases: 9. Note on this clone: The specificity of this receptor is unknown. No much larger clone exists at a distance of one base, and base qualities are not known.

This chain is built from TRBV3-1 (or the pseudogene TRBV3-2) and TRBJ2-5; TRBD2 matches 11 bases in the middle. Sequencing used peripheral blood, obtained on day 0 of AZD1222 vaccination. This TCR was recovered from an adult in good health. The CDR3 amino acid sequence is: CASSSRTSGGSQETQYF. The sequenced DNA is TGTGCCAGCAGCTCACGCACTAGCGGGGGATCCCAAGAGACCCAGTACTTC.